This TCR beta chain was observed in a study of identical twins. Study-wide points: Where beta out-of-frame sequences were concerned, excess twin sharing was weaker.

The cDNA had a unique molecular identifier and a template-switch universal primer site. TCRdb fed the 5' RACE reads into MiXCR, producing one record per CDR3 protein. In the table there are nearly 650,000 distinct CDR3 sequences, under 8.5% of which are singletons. V gave up 2 bases and J gave up 2 bases, with 15 bases separating them. The CDR3 totals 16 residues. Worth noting for this clonotype: The target antigen is unknown.

Everyone who donated was a healthy Caucasian. These data were likewise used in another study, on yellow fever vaccine responses in identical twins.

This chain links TRBV12-3 or TRBV12-4 with TRBJ1-2; D unclear. The clonotype originates from a woman between 18 and 30 years old in good health. The sample consisted of PBMCs. CDR3 region: CASSLSLFIGNYGYTF. The DNA of the CDR3 is TGTGCCAGCAGTTTATCCCTCTTTATCGGAAACTATGGCTACACCTTC.